This T cell receptor beta chain stems from a study of cytomegalovirus exposure and HLA in healthy donors. The junction had 14 bases not matched to a gene; V was cut back by 5 bases and J by 11 bases. CDR3 length equals 15 residues. CDR1 and CDR2 from the germline V gene are KGHSH and LQKENI. PCR amplification relied on 60 Vbeta primers (plus 13 Jbeta primers). TCRdb's table, derived via immunoSEQ multiplex PCR, lists solely in-frame clones and lacks some. The table shows about 160,000 clones, with roughly 78% occurring only once. The sequence was obtained from a man in his forties in good health and CMV-seronegative. Sequencing was carried out using PBMCs. The rearrangement links TRBV18 to TRBJ2-5; 10 bases are shared with TRBD2. The CDR3 sequence: CASSTGTSEGWEQYF. CDR3 DNA sequence: TGTGCCAGCTCAACCGGGACTAGCGAGGGATGGGAGCAGTACTTC.